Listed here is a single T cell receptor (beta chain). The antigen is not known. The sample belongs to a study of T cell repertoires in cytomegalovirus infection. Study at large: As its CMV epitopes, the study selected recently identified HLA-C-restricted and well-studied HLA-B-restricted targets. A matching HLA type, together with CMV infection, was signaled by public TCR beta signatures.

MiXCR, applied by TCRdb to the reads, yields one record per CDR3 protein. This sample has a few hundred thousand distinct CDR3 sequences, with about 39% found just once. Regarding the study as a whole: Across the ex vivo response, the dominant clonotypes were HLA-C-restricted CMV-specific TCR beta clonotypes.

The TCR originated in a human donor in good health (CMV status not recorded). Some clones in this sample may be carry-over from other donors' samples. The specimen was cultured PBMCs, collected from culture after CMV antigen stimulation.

CDR3 sequence: CSARSLDGIEAFF. Written as DNA, the CDR3 is TGCAGTGCTAGAAGCCTGGACGGGATAGAAGCTTTCTTT. The chain couples TRBV20-1 to TRBJ1-1; D gene unclear. V lost 2 bases to trimming and J lost 8 bases, with 15 bases between them. CDR1 and CDR2 from the germline V gene are DFQATT and SNEGSKA (reference sequence). This CDR3 has 13 residues.